This T cell receptor (beta chain) is drawn from a study of blood T cell repertoires in COVID-19. About the study: Samples of COVID-19 (acute and convalescent) were obtained from the United States, Italy and Spain.

In the source study's methods: Amplification of reference gene primers provided the estimated nucleated cell counts. Only in-frame clones appear in the TCRdb table, and some are missing; sequencing was by immunoSEQ multiplex PCR. V and J calls and clone size are copied from that table; D and trimming were computed from the DNA. The sample lists 150,000 or so clones, about 80% occurring once. This CDR3 is built from 14 residues. Germline CDR1 reads SGDLS; CDR2 reads YYNGEE. V was shortened by 2 bases and J by 2 bases, with 11 bases between the two germline ends. Enrolled through a virtual design, the participants were between about 18 and 100 years of age and came from 24 US areas. Each participant's cohort was designated according to participant-reported clinical history.

The receptor comes from a man in his fifties who had recovered from COVID-19. This sequence joins TRBV9 and TRBJ2-7; D is possibly TRBD2 (5 bases). Material for sequencing was PBMCs or T cells enriched from blood (not recorded which). The CDR3 region is CASSVGGSTYEQYF. CDR3 DNA: TGTGCCAGCAGCGTTGGTGGGAGCACCTACGAGCAGTACTTC.